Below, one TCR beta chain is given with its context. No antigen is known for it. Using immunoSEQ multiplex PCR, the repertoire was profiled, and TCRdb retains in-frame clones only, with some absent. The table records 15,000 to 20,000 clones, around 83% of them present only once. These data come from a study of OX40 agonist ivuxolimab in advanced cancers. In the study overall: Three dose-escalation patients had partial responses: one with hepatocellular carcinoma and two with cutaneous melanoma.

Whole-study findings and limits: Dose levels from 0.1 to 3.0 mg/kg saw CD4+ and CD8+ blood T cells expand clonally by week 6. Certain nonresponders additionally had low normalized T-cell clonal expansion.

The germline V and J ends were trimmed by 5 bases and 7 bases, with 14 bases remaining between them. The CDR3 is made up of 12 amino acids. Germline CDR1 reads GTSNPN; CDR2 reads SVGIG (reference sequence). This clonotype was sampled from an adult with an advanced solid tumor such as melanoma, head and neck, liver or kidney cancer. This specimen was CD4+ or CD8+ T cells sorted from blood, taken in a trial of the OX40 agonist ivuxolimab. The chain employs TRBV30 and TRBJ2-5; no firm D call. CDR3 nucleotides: TGTGCCTGGGCGTCTTGGGCCGGGACCCAGTACTTC. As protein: CAWASWAGTQYF.